This section outlines one T cell receptor (beta chain) sequence together with its context. What it recognizes is unknown. This specimen belongs to a study of graft-versus-host responses after intestinal transplantation. Study summary: Anti-thymocyte globulin served as induction for all recipients, who then took tacrolimus and steroids for about 3 years.

Overall study findings and caveats: Early HvG declines after transplant were associated with peak circulating GvH clone levels. Allografts from individuals with graft-donor T cell macrochimerism displayed high graft-versus-host to host-versus-graft clonal ratios. GvH clones were identified in recipient marrow, with some first appearing in ileum or blood.

Some clones are missing from TCRdb's copy, which holds only in-frame ones; the method was immunoSEQ multiplex PCR. This table has nearly 15,000 clones, 59% appearing once. Processing released intraepithelial and lamina propria lymphocytes from the graft tissue. CDR1 and CDR2 (germline): SGHTA, FQGNSA. V was shortened by 6 bases and J by 0 bases, with 11 bases between the two germline ends. The CDR3 runs to 15 residues. The TCR originated in a human patient who received an intestinal transplant, so some T cells may come from the graft donor. The source material was ileum tissue, sampled 524 days after transplant. The V and J genes are TRBV7-2 and TRBJ1-4; possible D gene TRBD1, 5 bases. The CDR3 bases are TGTGCCAGCAGACCATCAGGGTCAACTAATGAAAAACTGTTTTTT. Translation gives CASRPSGSTNEKLFF.